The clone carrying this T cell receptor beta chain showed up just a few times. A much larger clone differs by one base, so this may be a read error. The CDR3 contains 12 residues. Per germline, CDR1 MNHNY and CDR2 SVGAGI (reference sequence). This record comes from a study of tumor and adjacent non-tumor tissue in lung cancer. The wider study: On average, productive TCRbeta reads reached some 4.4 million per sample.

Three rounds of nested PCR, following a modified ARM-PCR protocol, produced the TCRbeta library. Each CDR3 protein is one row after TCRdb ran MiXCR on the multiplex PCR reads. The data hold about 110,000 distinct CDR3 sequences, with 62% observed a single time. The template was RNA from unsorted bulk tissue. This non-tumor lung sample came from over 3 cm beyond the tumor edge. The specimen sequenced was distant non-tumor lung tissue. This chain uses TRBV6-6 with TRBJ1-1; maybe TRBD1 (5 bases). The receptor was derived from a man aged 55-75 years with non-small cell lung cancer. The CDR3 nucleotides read TGTGCCAGCAGTCCCCGAGGGACTGAAGCTTCCTTT. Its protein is CASSPRGTEASF.